This TCR beta chain was sequenced during a study of CD8 T cells in ankylosing spondylitis. Findings of the study overall: Significantly higher representation of disease-linked clones was reported for matched ankylosing spondylitis synovial fluid. What seemed typical of ankylosing spondylitis blood was a TCR beta motif built from eight highly homologous variants.

This clonotype was observed many times. No antigen is known for it. TCRdb re-called the 5' RACE reads with MiXCR, one entry per CDR3 protein. In the table there are fewer than 550,000 distinct CDR3 sequences, under 5.5% of which are singletons. V was cut by 0 bases and J by 0 bases, with 7 bases left in between. CDR3 length: 15 residues. The germline V gene has CDR1 SGDLS and CDR2 YYNGEE. The receptor comes from a male donor with ankylosing spondylitis. Sequences were obtained from blood, either unsorted or a sorted T cell fraction (not recorded which). This chain links TRBV9 with TRBJ2-1; TRBD1 might be the D (5 bases). CDR3 DNA: TGTGCCAGCAGCGTAGACCAGGGCTCCTACAATGAGCAGTTCTTC. It encodes CASSVDQGSYNEQFF. Full variable domain (outside the CDR3, taken from reference TRBV9 and TRBJ2-1): DSGVTQTPKHLITATGQRVTLRCSPRSGDLSVYWYQQSLDQGLQFLIQYYNGEERAKGNILERFSAQQFPDLHSELNLSSLELGDSALYFCASSVDQGSYNEQFFGPGTRLTVL.